This T cell receptor beta chain stems from a study of blood T cell repertoires in COVID-19. The J segment lost 6 bases and the V segment lost 5 bases, leaving 10 bases of the junction unmatched. The CDR3 length is 15 residues. Germline values: CDR1 SGHAT, CDR2 FQNNGV. Generated by immunoSEQ multiplex PCR, the TCRdb table keeps only in-frame clones and is missing some. The sample lists about 100,000 clones, roughly four fifths occurring once. The chain is built from TRBV11-2 and TRBJ1-2; TRBD1 matches 9 bases. The specimen sequenced was peripheral blood. The clonotype comes from a man aged 60-69 years with acute or convalescent COVID-19. CDR3 nucleotides: TGTGCCAGCAGCCACCGGACAGGGGCAGAGGATGGCTACACCTTC. This codes for CASSHRTGAEDGYTF.